There are a few counts of the clone carrying this T cell receptor beta chain. The sample comes from a study of T-cell reconstitution after alpha-beta-depleted transplantation in children. Unique molecular identifiers were incorporated into the prepared TCRbeta library. Via MiXCR, TCRdb re-called the PCR reads, giving one row per CDR3 protein. Of under 350,000 distinct CDR3 sequences listed, 9.9% are singletons. The V gene's germline CDR1 is MNHEY and CDR2 SMNVEV (reference sequence). The ends were cut back, 3 bases at V and 2 bases at J, with 17 bases in the middle. The CDR3 has 16 residues. The source was PBMCs from the stem cell graft donor, collected from the stem cell graft. The V call is TRBV27, the J call TRBJ2-7; D is possibly TRBD1 (6 bases). The sequence derives from a human donor who donated a stem cell graft to a child with SCID. The CDR3 DNA sequence: TGTGCCAGCAGTTTTAACGGACAGCGAAAAACCTACGAGCAGTACTTC. This gives the protein CASSFNGQRKTYEQYF.